This TCR beta chain was observed in a study of T cell responses to AZD1222 COVID-19 vaccine. Points from the study as a whole: White British people made up most donors, females outnumbered males, and clonal diversity was possibly underestimated. Spike-specific TCR breadth and depth both grew after two AZD1222 doses. Baseline seropositivity characterized only a handful of AZD1222 recipients. The span of vaccine-associated CD4 TCRs extended across spike, with dominance at 160-218 and 743-854.

Clones were sequenced by immunoSEQ multiplex PCR, and TCRdb holds only the in-frame ones, with some missing. The repertoire holds more than 140,000 clones, with approximately 89% as singletons. V was clipped by 5 bases and J by 4 bases, with 11 bases between them. The germline gives CDR1 PRHDT, CDR2 FYEKMQ (reference sequence). This CDR3 has 13 amino acids. For this clone: Its specificity is not known.

The sample consisted of peripheral blood, taken on day 0 of MenACWY control vaccination. The origin of this receptor is an adult in good health. This chain links TRBV13 with TRBJ1-1; D is uncertain. In DNA form, the CDR3 reads TGTGCCAGCAGCCCAATGCGGGGCACTGAAGCTTTCTTT. This translates into CASSPMRGTEAFF.